The 27 T cell receptor beta chains below were found in one sample sequenced in a study of monozygotic twins with inflammatory bowel disease (dated by TCRdb to the late 2010s). Libraries were built with 5' RACE. Sequenced using an Illumina HiSeq 2500. TCRdb reprocessed the reads, so every CDR3 protein sequence counts as one entry and DNA is not shown. The sample has approximately 210,000 distinct CDR3 sequences on record. Around 7.7% of the sample is taken by the ten largest. Sequenced material: blood. The receptor set was obtained from a human donor with ulcerative colitis or Crohn's disease, or a healthy co-twin of an affected twin (not recorded which).

V gene TRBV12-3 or TRBV12-4 combines with J gene TRBJ1-1. CDR3 size: 14 residues. The CDR3 protein is CASSFGGMNTEAFF.

The V call is TRBV18, the J call TRBJ1-1. Germline V gives CDR1 KGHSH, CDR2 LQKENI. This CDR3 comprises 13 residues. The CDR3 spells CASSPVSGTEAFF. Filled out from reference TRBV18 and TRBJ1-1, the complete variable domain reads NAGVMQNPRHLVRRRGQEARLRCSPMKGHSHVYWYRQLPEEGLKFMVYLQKENIIDESGMPKERFSAEFPKEGPSILRIQQVVRGDSAAYFCASSPVSGTEAFFGQGTRLTVV.

The genes are TRBV6-1 and TRBJ1-2. Germline assignment: CDR1 MNHNS and CDR2 SASEGT. The CDR3 loop spans 13 amino acids. The CDR3 here is CASSESRVFGYTF.

This sequence joins TRBV6-2 or TRBV6-3 and TRBJ1-6; TCRdb picks TRBD1, but there is no DNA to check that call. Germline V gene data show CDR1 as MNHEY and CDR2 as SVGEGT. This CDR3 has 15 residues. CDR3: CASRTRDRANSPLHF.

The chain uses TRBV5-1 and TRBJ2-1; no DNA is available, so the TRBD2 call from TCRdb remains unchecked. From germline, CDR1 is SGHRS and CDR2 YFSETQ. This CDR3 region has 18 residues. The CDR3: CASSFASGGIRRRNEQFF.

The chain has TRBV5-5 and TRBJ2-7; the TRBD1 assignment by TCRdb is unverifiable without DNA. The CDR3 covers 16 residues. Germline assignment: CDR1 SGHKS and CDR2 YYEKEE (reference sequence). The CDR3 is CASSLVWSQGRAEQYF.

The rearrangement uses TRBV4-1 and TRBJ2-1; TCRdb indicates TRBD1, and absent DNA this call remains unverified. CDR1 MGHRA and CDR2 YSYEKL come from the germline V gene. The CDR3 covers 15 residues. This CDR3 is CASSQVEGGNNEQFF.

The chain joins TRBV27 to TRBJ2-3; TCRdb designates TRBD2, a call that cannot be tested without DNA. Per the germline V gene, CDR1 is MNHEY and CDR2 is SMNVEV (reference sequence). The CDR3 contains 16 residues. CDR3 in amino acids: CASSQMGLAGGDTQYF.

The V gene is TRBV6-2 or TRBV6-3, the J gene TRBJ2-3; TCRdb proposes TRBD2, but this gene call is untestable without DNA. CDR1 and CDR2 (germline): MNHEY, SVGEGT. The CDR3 runs to 16 residues. Here the CDR3 reads CASSQRTSGRTDTQYF.

The chain recombines TRBV7-3 with TRBJ1-1. CDR1 is SGHTA, CDR2 FQGTGA, per germline. The CDR3 consists of 14 residues. The CDR3 is CASSSGTRRAEAFF.

The chain links TRBV11-2 to TRBJ2-1. The CDR3 length is 12 residues. Germline lookup yields CDR1 SGHAT and CDR2 FQNNGV. The CDR3 is CASSLGMGEQFF.

V gene TRBV5-1 combines with J gene TRBJ2-7; lacking DNA, the TRBD1 call made by TCRdb goes unchecked. This CDR3 is built from 15 residues. Germline loops: CDR1 SGHRS, CDR2 YFSETQ. The CDR3 loop is CASSGPGQAFYEQYF.

This chain joins TRBV20-1 and TRBJ1-5; TCRdb's D call, TRBD1, is unchecked because there is no DNA. Germline V gene lookup returns CDR1 DFQATT and CDR2 SNEGSKA (reference sequence). The CDR3 is made up of 16 amino acids. This CDR3 is CSARAPDRGRNQPQHF.

This sequence joins TRBV7-2 and TRBJ2-1. This CDR3 has 14 amino acids. Germline V gene lookup returns CDR1 SGHTA and CDR2 FQGNSA. The CDR3: CASSLGPTSNEQFF.

This chain links TRBV5-1 with TRBJ1-1. Germline V CDR1 and CDR2: SGHRS, YFSETQ. The CDR3 spans 16 residues. CDR3: CASSLARERVNTEAFF.

The rearrangement uses TRBV12-3 or TRBV12-4 and TRBJ1-1. This CDR3 region has 13 residues. CDR3 region: CASTSGPNTEAFF.

The J gene is TRBJ2-1, the V gene TRBV27. The germline V gene has CDR1 MNHEY and CDR2 SMNVEV (reference sequence). The length of the CDR3 is 13 residues. CDR3 residues: CASGVVSYNEQFF.

This chain joins TRBV12-3 or TRBV12-4 and TRBJ1-1. This CDR3 spans 13 amino acids. The CDR3 loop reads CASSSYSITEAFF.

The chain is built from TRBV19 and TRBJ2-1. The germline V gene encodes CDR1 LNHDA and CDR2 SQIVND (reference sequence). The CDR3 extends over 11 amino acids. The CDR3 sequence is CASSVLNEQFF. Based on the CDR3 plus reference TRBV19 and TRBJ2-1, the full variable domain is DGGITQSPKYLFRKEGQNVTLSCEQNLNHDAMYWYRQDPGQGLRLIYYSQIVNDFQKGDIAEGYSVSREKKESFPLTVTSAQKNPTAFYLCASSVLNEQFFGPGTRLTVL.

The V gene is TRBV7-2, the J gene TRBJ2-5; TCRdb gives TRBD1 as the D gene, but with no DNA this cannot be confirmed. Germline V gene lookup returns CDR1 SGHTA and CDR2 FQGNSA. The CDR3 is 14 residues long. The chain's CDR3 is CASSLERGRETQYF.

The chain couples TRBV30 to TRBJ2-3; the TCRdb call, TRBD2, lacks DNA for checking. This CDR3 comprises 15 residues. Germline V gene sequence: CDR1 GTSNPN, CDR2 SVGIG (reference sequence). The CDR3 sequence is CAWSVKLALTDTQYF.

The chain joins TRBV4-1 to TRBJ1-3. CDR3 length: 15 residues. Germline CDR1 MGHRA, CDR2 YSYEKL. This CDR3 is CASSQELSSGNTIYF.

The chain couples TRBV5-4 to TRBJ2-1; the TCRdb call, TRBD2, lacks DNA for checking. The CDR3 is 15 residues long. The germline gives CDR1 SGHNT, CDR2 YYREEE (reference sequence). The CDR3 region is CASSLAGFSYNVQFF.

The V gene is TRBV29-1, the J gene TRBJ2-4; the TCRdb D gene call, TRBD2, has no DNA to confirm it. This CDR3 has 12 residues. The germline V gene encodes CDR1 SQVTM and CDR2 ANQGSEA. This CDR3 is CSVGTLGDIQYF.

The chain is built from TRBV29-1 and TRBJ2-7; with no DNA, the TCRdb D assignment of TRBD1 cannot be verified. The CDR3 extends over 11 amino acids. Germline loops: CDR1 SQVTM, CDR2 ANQGSEA. The chain's CDR3 is CSVGAGNEQYF.

V and J are TRBV11-2 and TRBJ2-1; TCRdb names TRBD2, which stays unverified in the absence of DNA. This CDR3 has 14 amino acids. In germline, CDR1 is SGHAT, CDR2 FQNNGV. The CDR3 protein is CASSFTSGSVEQFF.

The chain carries TRBV27 and TRBJ1-5. This CDR3 spans 17 amino acids. Looked up from germline, CDR1 is MNHEY and CDR2 is SMNVEV (reference sequence). The CDR3 sequence: CASSLKGPAWGNQPQHF.